Listed below are T cell receptor beta chains from one sample, sequenced in a study of blood T cell repertoires in COVID-19. Using immunoSEQ multiplex PCR, the repertoire was profiled, and TCRdb retains in-frame clones only, with some absent. Of over 200,000 clones detected, roughly 77% appear once; the ten largest clones hold around 8.8%. Sequencing was done on a sample of PBMCs or T cells enriched from blood (not recorded which). The receptors originated from a man aged 35 to 55 who had recovered from COVID-19. CDR3s include the opening cysteine and the closing phenylalanine or tryptophan. The D gene is left open where the match is weak. Size is omitted from some rows. Given values are once, few, many or a class for expanded clones.

abundance	v_gene	d_gene	j_gene	CDR3aa	CDR3nt
NA	TRBV5-1	TRBD1	TRBJ1-1	CASSRTGDTEAFF	TGCGCCAGCAGCCGCACAGGGGACACTGAAGCTTTCTTT
NA	TRBV30	NA	TRBJ1-2	CAWSVNSRYGYTF	TGTGCCTGGAGTGTTAACAGCCGCTATGGCTACACCTTC
NA	TRBV28	TRBD1	TRBJ1-5	CASSLFAGGQPQHF	TGTGCCAGCAGTTTATTTGCAGGGGGTCAGCCCCAGCATTTT
NA	TRBV5-4	TRBD2	TRBJ2-7	CASSPRTSGRWSYEQYF	TGTGCCAGCAGCCCGCGGACTAGCGGGAGATGGTCCTACGAGCAGTACTTC
few	TRBV4-1	NA	TRBJ2-3	CASSQDSRQGGRTDTQYF	TGCGCCAGCAGCCAAGATAGCCGGCAGGGAGGTAGGACAGATACGCAGTATTTT
NA	TRBV27	NA	TRBJ2-7	CASSLSTGILYEQYF	TGTGCCAGCAGTTTATCGACCGGGATCTTATACGAGCAGTACTTC
NA	TRBV24-1	NA	TRBJ2-5	CATSDPGSSDRTQYF	TGTGCCACCAGTGACCCTGGGAGTTCTGATAGGACCCAGTACTTC
once	TRBV12-3/TRBV12-4	TRBD1	TRBJ1-2	CASTRTGVYGYTF	TGTGCCAGCACCCGGACAGGAGTCTATGGCTACACCTTC
NA	TRBV7-9	TRBD2	TRBJ2-1	CASSFVGGRSNEQFF	TGTGCCAGCAGCTTCGTTGGCGGGAGGTCCAATGAGCAGTTCTTC
NA	TRBV19	TRBD1	TRBJ1-5	CASQGTGGLTINQPQHF	TGTGCCAGCCAAGGGACAGGGGGCTTAACGATCAATCAGCCCCAGCATTTT
NA	TRBV6-5	NA	TRBJ1-2	CASRGATFYGYTF	TGTGCCAGCCGGGGTGCAACGTTCTATGGCTACACCTTC
NA	TRBV6-5	NA	TRBJ1-5	CASRRFREGNQPQHF	TGTGCCAGCAGGAGGTTTCGAGAGGGCAATCAGCCCCAGCATTTT
NA	TRBV10-2	NA	TRBJ1-6	CASRGGNSPLHF	TGCGCCAGCAGGGGAGGGAATTCACCCCTCCACTTT
NA	TRBV7-8	TRBD1	TRBJ2-7	CASSLVPGQGAHEQYF	TGTGCCAGCAGCTTAGTTCCGGGACAGGGGGCCCACGAGCAGTACTTC
once	TRBV7-8	TRBD1	TRBJ1-3	CASGGQLGNTIYF	TGTGCCAGCGGGGGACAGCTTGGAAACACCATATATTTT
NA	TRBV19	TRBD1	TRBJ1-4	CASSDTGGEKLFF	TGTGCCAGTAGCGACACAGGGGGCGAAAAACTGTTTTTT
NA	TRBV15	TRBD2	TRBJ2-1	CATSLRRWASGIFSYNEQFF	TGTGCCACCAGCCTGCGGAGATGGGCTAGCGGGATTTTCTCCTACAATGAGCAGTTCTTC
once	TRBV7-2	TRBD2	TRBJ2-3	CASSLALSGNTQYF	TGTGCCAGCAGCTTAGCGCTCAGCGGGAATACGCAGTATTTT
NA	TRBV10-3	NA	TRBJ1-4	CATSDETNEKLFF	TGTGCCACAAGCGACGAGACTAATGAAAAACTGTTTTTT
NA	TRBV29-1	NA	TRBJ2-7	CSVQQGSYEQYF	TGCAGCGTGCAACAGGGCTCCTACGAGCAGTACTTC
NA	TRBV5-1	TRBD1	TRBJ1-1	CASSSGQGYAEAFF	TGCGCCAGCAGCTCGGGACAGGGCTACGCTGAAGCTTTCTTT
once	TRBV9	NA	TRBJ1-2	CASSVSNSGNYGYTF	TGTGCCAGCAGCGTTTCGAACAGCGGTAACTATGGCTACACCTTC
NA	TRBV2	TRBD2	TRBJ2-5	CASNRLAGSETQYF	TGTGCCAGCAACAGACTAGCGGGATCGGAGACCCAGTACTTC
NA	TRBV5-1	NA	TRBJ2-1	CASSSGFSYNEQFF	TGCGCCAGCAGCTCAGGGTTTTCCTACAATGAGCAGTTCTTC
NA	TRBV5-1	TRBD1	TRBJ1-2	CASSWTGNYGYTF	TGCGCCAGCAGCTGGACAGGGAACTATGGCTACACCTTC
NA	TRBV19	NA	TRBJ1-4	CASSIREERVNEKLFF	TGTGCCAGTAGTATTCGGGAGGAGAGAGTTAATGAAAAACTGTTTTTT
NA	TRBV15	NA	TRBJ1-1	CATSRDEEITEAFF	TGTGCCACCAGCAGAGATGAGGAGATCACTGAAGCTTTCTTT
NA	TRBV5-5	TRBD1	TRBJ2-7	CASSSQGAYEQYF	TGTGCCAGCAGCTCCCAGGGGGCGTACGAGCAGTACTTC
NA	TRBV5-1	TRBD2	TRBJ2-5	CASSLIAGGETQYF	TGCGCCAGCAGCCTGATAGCGGGAGGAGAGACCCAGTACTTC
NA	TRBV2	NA	TRBJ2-7	CASSEQRTNSYEQYF	TGTGCCAGCAGTGAGCAGCGAACGAACTCCTACGAGCAGTACTTC
NA	TRBV4-1	NA	TRBJ1-6	CASSQVVAGLNSPLHF	TGCGCCAGCAGCCAAGTTGTCGCAGGGCTAAATTCACCCCTCCACTTT
NA	TRBV13	TRBD1	TRBJ2-6	CASSRPGQEYSGANVLTF	TGTGCCAGCAGCCGGCCGGGACAGGAGTACTCTGGGGCCAACGTCCTGACTTTC
NA	TRBV3-1/TRBV3-2	TRBD2	TRBJ2-1	CASSFTGGAGPMDEQFF	TGTGCCAGCAGCTTTACCGGGGGGGCGGGACCCATGGATGAGCAGTTCTTC
NA	TRBV5-1	TRBD1	TRBJ2-1	CASSLVGDRYNEQFF	TGCGCCAGCAGCTTGGTGGGGGACAGATACAATGAGCAGTTCTTC
NA	TRBV5-1	TRBD2	TRBJ2-1	CASSLELGLAGNNEQFF	TGCGCCAGCAGCTTGGAATTGGGCCTAGCGGGAAACAATGAGCAGTTCTTC
NA	TRBV4-1	NA	TRBJ2-3	CASSRVAVTDTQYF	TGCGCCAGCAGCCGAGTAGCGGTGACAGATACGCAGTATTTT
NA	TRBV11-2	TRBD1	TRBJ2-1	CASSYGRQGRYNEQFF	TGTGCCAGCAGTTACGGAAGACAGGGACGCTACAATGAGCAGTTCTTC
NA	TRBV11-3	NA	TRBJ2-1	CASSLRGLGNNGNEQFF	TGTGCCAGCAGCTTAAGAGGCCTAGGTAATAACGGCAATGAGCAGTTCTTC
NA	TRBV28	TRBD1	TRBJ2-7	CASRRNPGQVYEQYF	TGTGCCAGCAGACGCAACCCGGGACAGGTTTACGAGCAGTACTTC
NA	TRBV7-3	NA	TRBJ2-3	CASSLIQNGRVSTDTQYF	TGTGCCAGCAGCTTAATACAAAACGGCAGGGTGAGCACAGATACGCAGTATTTT
NA	TRBV6-5	NA	TRBJ1-2	CASNPTEPYGYTF	TGTGCCAGCAACCCGACAGAGCCCTATGGCTACACCTTC
NA	TRBV11-2	TRBD1	TRBJ2-1	CASSLVQGNEQFF	TGTGCCAGCAGCTTAGTACAGGGGAATGAGCAGTTCTTC
NA	TRBV18	NA	TRBJ1-2	CASSPLDRSYGYTF	TGTGCCAGCTCACCCCTAGACAGATCCTATGGCTACACCTTC